The source of this TCR beta chain is a study of T cells in Graves' hyperthyroidism and ophthalmopathy. Study-level findings and limits: A model of 13 V-J features distinguished ophthalmopathy from stable hyperthyroidism.

CDR3 size: 15 residues. The germline CDR1 and CDR2 sequences are SGHAT and FQNNGV. V lost 0 bases, J lost 9 bases, and 0 bases stayed unmatched. This clonotype came up many times. Its antigen is unidentified. Regions amplified from RNA transcripts were the TCR beta CDR3 regions. The HTBI primer set drove a first-round RT-PCR of the TCR CDR3. TCRdb re-called the multiplex PCR reads through MiXCR, storing one row per CDR3 protein. The sample shows 480,000 or so distinct CDR3 sequences, approximately 14% of them seen only once. The source of this sequence is a woman aged 18-29 years with Graves' hyperthyroidism. Source material: blood. The chain links TRBV11-2 to TRBJ2-1, with 15 bases aligning to TRBD2. The CDR3 sequence: CASSLEGLAGGEQFF. CDR3 bases: TGTGCCAGCAGCTTAGAGGGACTAGCGGGAGGTGAGCAGTTCTTC.